This entry lists 21 T cell receptor beta chains sequenced from one sample in a study of identical twins. TCRdb used MiXCR to reprocess the 5' RACE reads, holding one entry per CDR3 protein. Of 500,000 to 650,000 distinct CDR3 sequences in the sample, approximately 20% were seen once. These data were also filed under a second study, of yellow fever vaccine responses in identical twins.

Sequencing input: CD4+ T cells sorted from blood. These receptors all come from a woman aged 18-29 years in good health.

This clonotype was seen just once. The rearrangement uses TRBV10-3 and TRBJ2-1, with D perhaps assigned TRBD1 or TRBD2 (5 bases each). There are 13 residues in the CDR3. The germline V and J ends were trimmed by 10 bases and 4 bases, with 14 bases remaining between them. CDR1 is ENHRY, CDR2 SYGVKD, per germline. This CDR3 is CATNGGIYNEQFF. CDR3 sequence (DNA): TGTGCCACCAATGGGGGTATATACAATGAGCAGTTCTTC.

The chain couples TRBV5-1 to TRBJ2-5; tentative D call: TRBD1 (6 bases). Germline loops: CDR1 SGHRS, CDR2 YFSETQ. With 1 base removed from V and 4 bases from J, the gap between germline ends came to 8 bases. There are 13 residues in the CDR3. The DNA for the CDR3 is TGCGCCAGCAGCTTGTCAGGGGCAGAGACCCAGTACTTC. Translating it yields CASSLSGAETQYF.

The chain's CDR3 is CASTRRADDQPQHF. In DNA, the CDR3 is TGTGCCAGCACCCGACGGGCCGACGATCAGCCCCAGCATTTT. This rearrangement joins TRBV6-1 to TRBJ1-5; D gene unclear. Trimming removed 7 bases at V and 5 bases at J, with 15 bases between. Germline CDR1 and CDR2: MNHNS and SASEGT. The CDR3 totals 14 residues.

The rearrangement uses TRBV6-5 and TRBJ1-2; D gene uncertain. CDR1 MNHEY and CDR2 SVGAGI come from the germline V gene. Trimming shortened V by 3 bases and J by 8 bases, and 10 bases separated the two germline ends. This CDR3 region has 12 residues. Here the CDR3 DNA reads TGTGCCAGCAGTTATCGAGGGCTCGGCTACACCTTC. Translated, it gives CASSYRGLGYTF.

This clonotype was recorded many times. The junction shows a germline mismatch at one end, possibly a read error. The CDR3 sequence is CASSPPGKETQYF. Written as DNA, the CDR3 is TGCGCCAGCAGCCCTCCGGGAAAAGAGACCCAGTACTTC. The chain employs TRBV18 and TRBJ2-5, with TRBD2 as a possible D gene (5 bases). CDR3 length: 13 amino acids. Germline assignment: CDR1 KGHSH and CDR2 LQKENI. Together with reference TRBV18 and TRBJ2-5, the CDR3 gives the full variable domain: NAGVMQNPRHLVRRRGQEARLRCSPMKGHSHVYWYRQLPEEGLKFMVYLQKENIIDESGMPKERFSAEFPKEGPSILRIQQVVRGDSAAYFCASSPPGKETQYFGPGTRLLVL.

The J gene is TRBJ2-2, the V gene TRBV5-1; D gene unclear. The CDR3 length is 15 residues. Trimming left V 4 bases short and J 0 bases short, with 10 bases between. CDR1 SGHRS and CDR2 YFSETQ come from the germline V gene. The CDR3 region has the DNA TGCGCCAGCAGCCACCGGACGACGAACACCGGGGAGCTGTTTTTT. It yields the protein CASSHRTTNTGELFF.

The rearrangement links TRBV20-1 to TRBJ1-1; 7 bases line up with TRBD1. This CDR3 contains 14 residues. From germline, CDR1 is DFQATT and CDR2 SNEGSKA (reference sequence). V shed 6 bases, J shed 8 bases, and the junction held 15 bases outside the gene matches. Here the CDR3 DNA reads TGCAGTGCCCTCCCTGAGGGGGCGATGAGGGAAGCTTTCTTT. Protein product: CSALPEGAMREAFF.

The chain uses TRBV7-2 and TRBJ1-2; 8 bases fit TRBD1. The V and J ends lost 5 bases and 4 bases, in that order; junction bases with no gene match: 15. There are 17 residues in the CDR3. CDR1 is SGHTA, CDR2 FQGNSA, per germline. The CDR3, as DNA: TGTGCCAGCAGCAATATCCGGGACAGGATAATTGGCTATGGCTACACCTTC. It encodes CASSNIRDRIIGYGYTF.

This clonotype came up a few times. The rearrangement joins TRBV5-8 to TRBJ1-1; no clear D. The CDR3 length is 14 residues. In germline, CDR1 is SGHTS, CDR2 YDEGEE. Between the trimmed V and J ends, which lost 5 bases and 1 base, there was a span of 12 bases. This chain's CDR3 is CASRLGLTNTEAFF. The CDR3 DNA follows: TGTGCCAGCAGACTCGGACTGACGAACACTGAAGCTTTCTTT.

This clonotype was observed a few times. The chain uses TRBV7-8 and TRBJ1-4, with D perhaps matching TRBD1 (5 bases). Deletions cut 1 base from V and 11 bases from J, with 14 bases between. Germline values: CDR1 SGHVS, CDR2 FQNEAQ. CDR3 length: 14 residues. The CDR3 DNA follows: TGTGCCAGCAGCTTAGTCGTAGCAGGGCGCAAACTGTTTTTT. Encoded protein: CASSLVVAGRKLFF.

This clonotype was recorded a few times. The chain is built from TRBV12-3 or TRBV12-4 and TRBJ1-2; D unclear. V dropped 2 bases and J dropped 7 bases, with 17 bases sitting between them. The CDR3 contains 15 residues. The chain's CDR3 is CASSLFREIGGGYTF. CDR3 DNA: TGTGCCAGCAGTTTATTCCGGGAGATCGGAGGTGGCTACACCTTC.

The CDR3 is CSPLAGNTYETQYF. In DNA form, the CDR3 reads TGCAGTCCACTAGCGGGAAATACCTACGAGACCCAGTACTTC. This chain links TRBV20-1 with TRBJ2-5, with 10 bases identical to TRBD2. The CDR3 is made up of 14 amino acids. CDR1 DFQATT and CDR2 SNEGSKA come from the germline V gene (reference sequence). The V and J ends lost 8 bases and 5 bases, in that order; junction bases with no gene match: 11.

The V call is TRBV10-3, the J call TRBJ2-5; TRBD1 matches 9 bases. The CDR3 loop spans 14 amino acids. Germline V lookup: CDR1 ENHRY, CDR2 SYGVKD. Germline trimming cut 10 bases from V and 2 bases from J; bases unmatched to any gene: 8. CDR3 sequence: CATGTGPAQETQYF. Written as DNA, the CDR3 is TGTGCCACCGGGACAGGGCCGGCTCAAGAGACCCAGTACTTC.

This chain connects TRBV7-9 to TRBJ2-1; 7 bases are shared with TRBD1. Germline values: CDR1 SEHNR, CDR2 FQNEAQ (reference sequence). The CDR3 length is 16 residues. The V and J ends lost 3 bases and 0 bases, in that order; junction bases with no gene match: 5. This CDR3 reads CASSFKGGASYNEQFF. The CDR3 DNA is TGTGCCAGCAGCTTTAAAGGGGGCGCCTCCTACAATGAGCAGTTCTTC.

This clonotype came up a few times. The CDR3 sequence: CATSDPSNTDTQYF. The CDR3 bases are TGTGCCACCAGTGACCCGAGTAATACAGATACGCAGTATTTT. This chain links TRBV24-1 with TRBJ2-3, with unresolved D. The germline CDR1 and CDR2 sequences are KGHDR and SFDVKD. The CDR3 contains 14 residues. Trimming pared 4 bases from V and 3 bases from J, leaving 10 bases between.

This clonotype was seen more than once but under ten times. The chain links TRBV9 to TRBJ2-7; tentative D call: TRBD2 (6 bases). Trimming shortened V by 0 bases and J by 2 bases, and 12 bases separated the two germline ends. The CDR3 extends over 15 amino acids. The germline CDR1 and CDR2 sequences are SGDLS and YYNGEE. CDR3: CASSVDGGTTYEQYF. CDR3 nucleotides: TGTGCCAGCAGCGTAGATGGCGGGACCACCTACGAGCAGTACTTC.

J is TRBJ2-5 and V is TRBV29-1; 7 bases fit TRBD1. Germline CDR1 SQVTM, CDR2 ANQGSEA. This CDR3 comprises 14 residues. V was pared by 4 bases and J by 6 bases, with 11 bases of the junction left unmatched. The CDR3 DNA reads as TGCAGCGTTGTCCAGGGGGTCACAGGGCAGACCCAGTACTTC. Its translation: CSVVQGVTGQTQYF.

DNA for the CDR3: TGTGCCAGCTCAGTTCAGGGAATCGCAGATACGCAGTATTTT. As protein: CASSVQGIADTQYF. The V and J genes are TRBV18 and TRBJ2-3; D is possibly TRBD1 (5 bases). CDR3 size: 14 residues. Germline V gene sequence: CDR1 KGHSH, CDR2 LQKENI. Trimming took off 5 bases at V and 4 bases at J, with 13 bases between the two ends.

The rearrangement uses TRBV29-1 and TRBJ2-5; TRBD2 matches 8 bases. The CDR3 consists of 15 residues. V lost 2 bases, J lost 5 bases, and 10 bases stayed unmatched. Germline values: CDR1 SQVTM, CDR2 ANQGSEA. CDR3 coding DNA: TGCAGCGTTGAACCGGGACTAGGGGTTAGGGAGACCCAGTACTTC. This encodes CSVEPGLGVRETQYF.

This clonotype was seen more than once but under ten times. The chain carries TRBV3-1 and TRBJ2-1; no definite D call. The V gene's germline CDR1 is LGHDT and CDR2 YNNKEL (reference sequence). The CDR3 runs 16 residues. V lost 0 bases, J lost 4 bases, and 13 bases lay in between. Here the CDR3 reads CASSQDRLVSYNEQFF. The CDR3 bases are TGTGCCAGCAGCCAAGATCGCCTAGTTTCGTACAATGAGCAGTTCTTC.

The chain joins TRBV20-1 to TRBJ1-3; D unresolved. Per germline, CDR1 DFQATT and CDR2 SNEGSKA (reference sequence). Trimming removed 2 bases from V and 2 bases from J, with 4 bases in between. CDR3 length equals 12 residues. As DNA, the CDR3 is TGCAGTGCTAGATCCGCTGGAAACACCATATATTTT. It translates to CSARSAGNTIYF.